This T cell receptor (beta chain) originates from a study of blood T cell repertoires in COVID-19. The assay was immunoSEQ multiplex PCR, and TCRdb's table has in-frame clones only and misses some. The sample has approximately 56,000 clones; roughly 90% are singletons. The CDR3 totals 17 residues. Germline V gene lookup returns CDR1 SGHNT and CDR2 YYREEE (reference sequence). Trimming cost V 4 bases and J 2 bases, with 21 bases left between them. The chain combines TRBV5-4 with TRBJ2-5; D might be TRBD1 (5 bases). Sequenced: peripheral blood. This TCR derives from an elderly man with active or convalescent COVID-19. The CDR3 region is CASSVGPPTGYQETQYF. The CDR3 coding sequence is TGTGCCAGCAGCGTGGGGCCCCCTACAGGCTATCAAGAGACCCAGTACTTC.